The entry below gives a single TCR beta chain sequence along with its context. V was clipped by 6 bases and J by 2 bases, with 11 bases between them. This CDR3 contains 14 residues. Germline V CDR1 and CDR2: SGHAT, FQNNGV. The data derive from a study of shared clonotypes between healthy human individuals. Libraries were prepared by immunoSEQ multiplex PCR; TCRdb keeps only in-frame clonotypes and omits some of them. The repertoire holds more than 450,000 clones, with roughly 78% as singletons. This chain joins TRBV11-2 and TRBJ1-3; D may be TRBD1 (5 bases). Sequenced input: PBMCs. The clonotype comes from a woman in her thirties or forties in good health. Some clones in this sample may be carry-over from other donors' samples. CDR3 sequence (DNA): TGTGCCAGCAGTCCAAAGACAGCTGGAAACACCATATATTTT. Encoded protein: CASSPKTAGNTIYF.